The source of this T cell receptor beta chain is a study of somatic mutations in cytotoxic T cells in rheumatoid arthritis. Study-wide results and caveats: The authors did not know the antigen targets of the expanded CD8+ clones. CD8+ T cells showed clonality that did not differ significantly between patients with rheumatoid arthritis and age-matched healthy controls.

In the authors' workflow: When patient CD8+ clones larger than 1% were compared with published virus-specific TCRB sequences, few matched. Assay used: immunoSEQ multiplex PCR; TCRdb lists only in-frame clones, some missing. V and J calls and clone size are copied from that table; D and trimming were computed from the DNA. The profile shows fewer than 40,000 clones, roughly four fifths of them singletons. This CDR3 spans 14 amino acids. Trimming took off 0 bases at V and 1 base at J, with 8 bases between the two ends. Germline loops: CDR1 SGDLS, CDR2 YYNGEE. A remark on this clone: Its specificity is not known.

The chain combines TRBV9 with TRBJ2-7; D not certain. The sample comprised CD8+ T cells sorted from blood. The receptor was derived from an adult with rheumatoid arthritis. The CDR3 nucleotides are TGTGCCAGCAGCGTAGGAATGGAGTCCTACGAGCAGTACTTC. Protein: CASSVGMESYEQYF. Combining the CDR3 with reference TRBV9 and TRBJ2-7 gives the whole variable domain DSGVTQTPKHLITATGQRVTLRCSPRSGDLSVYWYQQSLDQGLQFLIQYYNGEERAKGNILERFSAQQFPDLHSELNLSSLELGDSALYFCASSVGMESYEQYFGPGTRLTVT.